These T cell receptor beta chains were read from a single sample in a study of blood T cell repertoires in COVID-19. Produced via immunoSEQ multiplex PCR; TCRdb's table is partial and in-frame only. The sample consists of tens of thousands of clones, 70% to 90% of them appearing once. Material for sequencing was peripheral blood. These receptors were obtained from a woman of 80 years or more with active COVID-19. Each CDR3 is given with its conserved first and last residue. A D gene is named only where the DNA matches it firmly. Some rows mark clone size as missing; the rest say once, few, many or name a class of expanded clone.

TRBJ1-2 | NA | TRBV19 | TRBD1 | CASSITAGGYGYTF | TGTGCCAGTAGTATTACGGCAGGGGGCTATGGCTACACCTTC
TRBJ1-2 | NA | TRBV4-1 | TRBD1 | CASSHTGQIDGYTF | TGCGCCAGCAGCCACACGGGACAGATTGATGGCTACACCTTC
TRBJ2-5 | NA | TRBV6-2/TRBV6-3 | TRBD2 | CASSNPGGSVQETQYF | TGTGCCAGCAGTAACCCGGGGGGGTCAGTTCAAGAGACCCAGTACTTC
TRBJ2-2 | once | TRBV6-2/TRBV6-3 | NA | CASSYSPPGFRDTGELFF | TGTGCCAGCAGTTACTCCCCCCCGGGGTTCCGGGACACCGGGGAGCTGTTTTTT
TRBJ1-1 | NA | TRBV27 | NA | CASSLSRGNTEAFF | TGTGCCAGCAGTTTATCGCGGGGGAACACTGAAGCTTTCTTT
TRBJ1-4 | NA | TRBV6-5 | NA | CASSYLGGSGEKLFF | TGTGCCAGCAGTTACTTGGGCGGCTCAGGGGAAAAACTGTTTTTT
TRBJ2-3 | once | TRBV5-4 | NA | CASSFLPLGRGTVRADTQYF | TGTGCCAGCAGCTTTCTTCCATTGGGCAGGGGGACTGTCAGAGCAGATACGCAGTATTTT
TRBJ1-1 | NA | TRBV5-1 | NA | CASSLADRANTEAFF | TGCGCCAGCAGCTTGGCGGACAGAGCGAACACTGAAGCTTTCTTT
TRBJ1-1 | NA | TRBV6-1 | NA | CASSDSPGHLIPTEAFF | TGTGCCAGCAGTGATTCTCCGGGACACCTTATCCCCACTGAAGCTTTCTTT
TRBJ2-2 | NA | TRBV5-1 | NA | CASSPRVDTGELFF | TGCGCCAGCAGCCCCAGGGTGGACACCGGGGAGCTGTTTTTT
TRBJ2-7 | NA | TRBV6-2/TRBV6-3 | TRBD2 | CASSSRVAGLTYEQYF | TGTGCCAGCAGTTCGAGGGTAGCGGGGCTTACCTACGAGCAGTACTTC
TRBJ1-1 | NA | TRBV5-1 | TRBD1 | CASSLRVPGQGTIF | TGCGCCAGCAGCTTGCGGGTGCCGGGACAGGGAACGATCTTT
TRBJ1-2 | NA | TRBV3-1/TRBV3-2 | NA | CASSKGDYTF | TGTGCCAGCAGCAAGGGGGACTACACCTTC
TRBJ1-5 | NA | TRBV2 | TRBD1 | CASSSTGGVEQPQHF | TGTGCCAGCAGCTCTACAGGGGGCGTGGAACAGCCCCAGCATTTT
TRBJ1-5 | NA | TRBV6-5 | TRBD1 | CASSPGTASNQPQHF | TGTGCCAGCAGCCCCGGGACAGCTAGCAATCAGCCCCAGCATTTT
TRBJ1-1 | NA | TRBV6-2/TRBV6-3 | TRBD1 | CASSWTGMGNTEAFF | TGTGCCAGCAGTTGGACAGGGATGGGGAACACTGAAGCTTTCTTT
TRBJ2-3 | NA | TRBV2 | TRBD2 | CASRGGGFSTDTQYF | TGTGCCAGCAGGGGCGGGGGGTTTAGCACAGATACGCAGTATTTT
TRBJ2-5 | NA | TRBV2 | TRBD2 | CASSAFSGGAGETQYF | TGTGCCAGCAGCGCTTTTAGCGGGGGGGCGGGGGAGACCCAGTACTTC
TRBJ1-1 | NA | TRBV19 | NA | CASSIRWTGDPPTEAFF | TGTGCCAGTAGTATCCGGTGGACGGGGGACCCCCCGACTGAAGCTTTCTTT
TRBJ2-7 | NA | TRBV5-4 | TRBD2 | CASSLALAAAYEQYF | TGTGCCAGCAGCTTGGCACTAGCGGCGGCCTACGAGCAGTACTTC
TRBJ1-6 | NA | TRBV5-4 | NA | CASSFGGTSSSYNSPLHF | TGTGCCAGCAGCTTCGGAGGGACTAGCAGCTCCTATAATTCACCCCTCCACTTT
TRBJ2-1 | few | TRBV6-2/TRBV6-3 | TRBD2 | CASSRLADYNEQFF | TGTGCCAGCAGCCGACTAGCGGATTACAATGAGCAGTTCTTC
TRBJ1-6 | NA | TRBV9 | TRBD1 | CASSVTGQGNSPLHF | TGTGCCAGCAGCGTAACGGGACAGGGAAATTCACCCCTCCACTTT
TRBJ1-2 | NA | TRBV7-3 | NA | CASSFGGNYGYTF | TGTGCCAGCAGCTTCGGGGGGAACTATGGCTACACCTTC
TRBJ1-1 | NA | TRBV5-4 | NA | CASSLERAGPTEAFF | TGTGCCAGCAGCTTGGAAAGGGCAGGGCCCACTGAAGCTTTCTTT
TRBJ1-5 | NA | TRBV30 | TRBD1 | CAWKTGQGSNQPQHF | TGTGCCTGGAAGACAGGACAGGGGTCGAATCAGCCCCAGCATTTT
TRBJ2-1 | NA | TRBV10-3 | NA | CATLPEVSYNEQFF | TGTGCCACGCTGCCTGAGGTCTCCTACAATGAGCAGTTCTTC
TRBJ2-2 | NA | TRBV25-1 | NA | CASQSGEYTGELFF | TGTGCCAGCCAATCCGGGGAATACACCGGGGAGCTGTTTTTT